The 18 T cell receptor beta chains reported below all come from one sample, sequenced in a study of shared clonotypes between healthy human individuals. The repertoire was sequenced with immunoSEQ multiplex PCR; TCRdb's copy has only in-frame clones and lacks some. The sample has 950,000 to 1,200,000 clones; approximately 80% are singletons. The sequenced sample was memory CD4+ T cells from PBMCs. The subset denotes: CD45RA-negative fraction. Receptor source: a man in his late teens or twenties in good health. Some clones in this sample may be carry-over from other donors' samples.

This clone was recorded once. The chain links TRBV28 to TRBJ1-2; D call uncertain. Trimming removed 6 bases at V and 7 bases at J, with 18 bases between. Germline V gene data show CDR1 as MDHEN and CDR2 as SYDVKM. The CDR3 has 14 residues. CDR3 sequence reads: CASSTPEVLGGYTF. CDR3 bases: TGTGCCAGCAGCACGCCCGAGGTATTAGGTGGCTACACCTTC.

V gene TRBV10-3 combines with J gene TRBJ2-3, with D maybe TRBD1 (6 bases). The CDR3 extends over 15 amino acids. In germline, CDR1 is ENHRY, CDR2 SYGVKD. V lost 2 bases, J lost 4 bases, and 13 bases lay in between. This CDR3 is CAISERGRGPDTQYF. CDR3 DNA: TGTGCCATCAGTGAGAGGGGCAGGGGCCCAGATACGCAGTATTTT.

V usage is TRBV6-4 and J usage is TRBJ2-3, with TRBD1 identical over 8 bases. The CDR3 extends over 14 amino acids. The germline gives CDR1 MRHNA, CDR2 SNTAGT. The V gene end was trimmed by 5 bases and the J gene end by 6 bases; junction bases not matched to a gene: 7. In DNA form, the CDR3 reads TGTGCCAGCAGTTTGGACAGGGTGTCGGATACGCAGTATTTT. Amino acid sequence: CASSLDRVSDTQYF.

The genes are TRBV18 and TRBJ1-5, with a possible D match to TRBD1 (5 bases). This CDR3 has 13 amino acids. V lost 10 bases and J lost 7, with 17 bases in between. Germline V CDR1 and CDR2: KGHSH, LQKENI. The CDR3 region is CATKGGAEQPQHF. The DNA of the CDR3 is TGTGCCACCAAGGGAGGGGCCGAGCAGCCCCAGCATTTT.

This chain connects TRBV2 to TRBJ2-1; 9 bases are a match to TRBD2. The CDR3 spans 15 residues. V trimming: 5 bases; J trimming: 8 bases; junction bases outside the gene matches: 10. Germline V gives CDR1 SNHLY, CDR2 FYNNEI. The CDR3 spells CASSWDAGGLYEQFF. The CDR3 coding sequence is TGTGCCAGCAGTTGGGACGCGGGAGGGTTGTATGAGCAGTTCTTC.

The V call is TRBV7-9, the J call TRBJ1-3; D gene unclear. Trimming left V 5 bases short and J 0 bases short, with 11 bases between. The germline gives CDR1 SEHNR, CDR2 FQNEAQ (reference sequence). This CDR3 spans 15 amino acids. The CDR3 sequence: CASSRRGVSGNTIYF. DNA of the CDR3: TGTGCCAGCAGCCGACGCGGGGTCTCTGGAAACACCATATATTTT.

DNA of the CDR3: TGCGCCAGCAGCCAAGTTTGGTTGCGCGCGGGAGCTTCCAACACCGGGGAGCTGTTTTTT. It yields the protein CASSQVWLRAGASNTGELFF. The rearrangement uses TRBV4-1 and TRBJ2-2; 7 bases are a match to TRBD2. Losses at the gene ends were 1 base for V and 2 bases for J; bases not matched to a gene: 16. The germline CDR1 and CDR2 sequences are MGHRA and YSYEKL. The CDR3 totals 20 residues.

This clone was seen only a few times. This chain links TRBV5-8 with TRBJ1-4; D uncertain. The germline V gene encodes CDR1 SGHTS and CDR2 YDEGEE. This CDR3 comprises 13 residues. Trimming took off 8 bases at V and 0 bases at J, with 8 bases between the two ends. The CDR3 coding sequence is TGTGCCAGTCTGAAGGCAACTAATGAAAAACTGTTTTTT. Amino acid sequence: CASLKATNEKLFF.

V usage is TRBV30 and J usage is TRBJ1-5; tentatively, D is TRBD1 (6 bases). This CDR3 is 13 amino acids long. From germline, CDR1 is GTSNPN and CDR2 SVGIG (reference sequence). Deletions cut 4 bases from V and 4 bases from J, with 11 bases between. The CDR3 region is CAWNTGKNQPQHF. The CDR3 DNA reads TGTGCCTGGAATACAGGGAAGAATCAGCCCCAGCATTTT.

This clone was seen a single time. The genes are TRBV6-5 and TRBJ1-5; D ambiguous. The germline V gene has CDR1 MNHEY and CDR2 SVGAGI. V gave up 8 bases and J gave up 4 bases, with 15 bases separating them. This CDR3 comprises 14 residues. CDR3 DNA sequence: TGTGCCAGCCGGGAGGGAGGGTCAAATCAGCCCCAGCATTTT. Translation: CASREGGSNQPQHF.

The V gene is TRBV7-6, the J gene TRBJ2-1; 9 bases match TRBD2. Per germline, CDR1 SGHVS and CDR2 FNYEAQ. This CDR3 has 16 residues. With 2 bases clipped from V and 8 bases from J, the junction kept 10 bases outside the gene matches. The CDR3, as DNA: TGTGCCAGCAGCTTACAGTCGGCGGGAGGGCCTTATGAGCAGTTCTTC. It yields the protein CASSLQSAGGPYEQFF.

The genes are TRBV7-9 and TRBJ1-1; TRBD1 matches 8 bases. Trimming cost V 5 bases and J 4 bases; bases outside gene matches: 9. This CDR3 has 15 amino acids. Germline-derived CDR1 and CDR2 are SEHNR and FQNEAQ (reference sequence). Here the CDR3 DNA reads TGTGCCAGCAGCCCTCAGGGACAGGTTCTCACTGAAGCTTTCTTT. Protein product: CASSPQGQVLTEAFF.

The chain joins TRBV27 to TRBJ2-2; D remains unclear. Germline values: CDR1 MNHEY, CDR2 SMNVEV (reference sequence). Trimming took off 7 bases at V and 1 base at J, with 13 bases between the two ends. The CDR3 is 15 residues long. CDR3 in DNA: TGTGCCAGCACCTCCAGGAGTGGGAACACCGGGGAGCTGTTTTTT. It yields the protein CASTSRSGNTGELFF.

The CDR3: CASSSWSNTEAFF. In DNA form, the CDR3 reads TGTGCCAGCAGCTCTTGGTCGAACACTGAAGCTTTCTTT. This sequence joins TRBV7-3 and TRBJ1-1, with D hard to call. The germline V gene has CDR1 SGHTA and CDR2 FQGTGA. There are 13 residues in the CDR3. Trimming left V 4 bases short and J 1 base short, with 7 bases between. Based on the CDR3 plus reference TRBV7-3 and TRBJ1-1, the full variable domain is GAGVSQTPSNKVTEKGKYVELRCDPISGHTALYWYRQSLGQGPEFLIYFQGTGAADDSGLPNDRFFAVRPEGSVSTLKIQRTERGDSAVYLCASSSWSNTEAFFGQGTRLTVV.

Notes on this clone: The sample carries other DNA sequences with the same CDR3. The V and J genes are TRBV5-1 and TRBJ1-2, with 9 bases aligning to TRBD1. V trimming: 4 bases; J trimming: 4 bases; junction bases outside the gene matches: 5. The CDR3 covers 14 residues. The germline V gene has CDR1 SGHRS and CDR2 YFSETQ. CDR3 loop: CASSLGGQGYGYTF. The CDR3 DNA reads TGCGCCAGCAGCCTCGGGGGACAGGGCTATGGCTACACCTTC.

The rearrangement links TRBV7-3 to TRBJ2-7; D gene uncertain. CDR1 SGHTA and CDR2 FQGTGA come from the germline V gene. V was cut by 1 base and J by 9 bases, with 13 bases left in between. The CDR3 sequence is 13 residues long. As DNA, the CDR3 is TGTGCCAGCAGCTTAAGTGCTGCGTCTTCGCAGTACTTC. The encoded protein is CASSLSAASSQYF.

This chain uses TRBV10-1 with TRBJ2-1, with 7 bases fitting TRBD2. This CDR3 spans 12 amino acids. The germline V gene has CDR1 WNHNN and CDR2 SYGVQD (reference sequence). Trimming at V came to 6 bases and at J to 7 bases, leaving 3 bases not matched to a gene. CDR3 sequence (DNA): TGCGCCAGCAGCCTAGCGGAGAATGAGCAGTTCTTC. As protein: CASSLAENEQFF.

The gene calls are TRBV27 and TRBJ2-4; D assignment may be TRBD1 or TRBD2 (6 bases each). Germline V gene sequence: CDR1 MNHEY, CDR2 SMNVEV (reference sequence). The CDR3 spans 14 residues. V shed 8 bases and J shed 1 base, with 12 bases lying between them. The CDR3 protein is CASSWGAAKNIQYF. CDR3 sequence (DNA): TGTGCCAGCTCCTGGGGGGCGGCCAAAAACATTCAGTACTTC.